This T cell receptor (beta chain) was documented in a study of T cell responses to AZD1222 COVID-19 vaccine. CDR3 size: 15 residues. Germline CDR1 and CDR2: MNHEY and SVGAGI. The V gene end was trimmed by 5 bases and the J gene end by 7 bases; junction bases not matched to a gene: 5. The protocol was immunoSEQ multiplex PCR, while the TCRdb copy is restricted to in-frame clones and leaves out a portion. The repertoire holds 75,000 to 90,000 clones, with 70% to 90% as singletons. The study, taken as a whole, reports: The number of AZD1222 recipients seropositive at baseline was only 6 or 7. There were vaccine-associated CD4 TCRs across spike, dominant at 160-218 and 743-854. Donors in the cohort were predominantly white British and more often female, and clonal diversity was possibly underestimated.

This clone appeared a single time. The target antigen is unknown. The TCR sequence derives from an adult who received the AZD1222 COVID-19 vaccine. The J gene is TRBJ2-2, the V gene TRBV6-5, with 12 bases that match TRBD1. This sample comprised peripheral blood, obtained 28 days after the second AZD1222 dose. The CDR3 region has the DNA TGTGCCAGCAGTAGGGACAGGGGGCTTGACGGGGAGCTGTTTTTT. This codes for CASSRDRGLDGELFF.